One sample yielded the 7 T cell receptor beta chains listed below, sequenced in a study of OX40 agonist ivuxolimab in advanced cancers. To prepare the library, the immunoSEQ multiplex PCR assay was applied. TCRdb took this table from immuneACCESS and kept in-frame rearrangements with V and J called. Such tables lack part of the clones; where checked against another copy, unresolved V genes explain under half of the gap, and the rest is unexplained. The sample has approximately 65,000 clones on record, more than 90% of them singletons. Jointly, the top ten make up about 0.59% of the sample. The sample here was CD4+ or CD8+ T cells sorted from blood, taken in a trial of the OX40 agonist ivuxolimab. The receptors were sampled from an adult with an advanced solid tumor such as melanoma, head and neck, liver or kidney cancer.

The gene calls are TRBV18 and TRBJ2-7, with D tentatively TRBD1 (6 bases). The CDR3 loop spans 14 amino acids. Per the germline V gene, CDR1 is KGHSH and CDR2 is LQKENI. V was shortened by 2 bases and J by 6 bases, with 14 bases between the two germline ends. The CDR3 protein is CASSPGLQGFEQYF. Here the CDR3 DNA reads TGTGCCAGCTCACCAGGATTACAGGGTTTCGAGCAGTACTTC.

This clone appeared once. This chain links TRBV5-1 with TRBJ1-2, with unresolved D. CDR1 SGHRS and CDR2 YFSETQ come from the germline V gene. Trimming stripped 0 bases from V and 6 bases from J, with 6 bases between. The CDR3 length is 12 residues. The CDR3: CASSLATDGYTF. DNA of the CDR3: TGCGCCAGCAGCTTGGCGACCGATGGCTACACCTTC. Drawing the rest from reference TRBV5-1 and TRBJ1-2, the complete variable domain is KAGVTQTPRYLIKTRGQQVTLSCSPISGHRSVSWYQQTPGQGLQFLFEYFSETQRNKGNFPGRFSGRQFSNSRSEMNVSTLELGDSALYLCASSLATDGYTFGSGTRLTVV.

As DNA, the CDR3 is TGCGCCAGCAGCTTGGGAAGGACTAGCGTCGCAGATACGCAGTATTTT. It encodes CASSLGRTSVADTQYF. The V call is TRBV5-1, the J call TRBJ2-3; the match to TRBD2 covers 9 bases. Germline V gives CDR1 SGHRS, CDR2 YFSETQ. Unmatched junction bases numbered 6, after V lost 0 bases and J lost 4 bases. The CDR3 has 16 amino acids.

The rearrangement joins TRBV19 to TRBJ1-1, with 9 nucleotides matching TRBD1. The CDR3 runs to 14 residues. With 7 bases clipped from V and 6 bases from J, the junction kept 9 bases outside the gene matches. Germline values: CDR1 LNHDA, CDR2 SQIVND (reference sequence). The CDR3 region is CASNTGTGSSEAFF. For the CDR3, the DNA is TGTGCCAGTAATACCGGGACAGGGAGTTCTGAAGCTTTCTTT.

V gene TRBV2 combines with J gene TRBJ2-5; D is perhaps TRBD1 (6 bases). This CDR3 comprises 19 residues. V was shortened by 5 bases and J by 0 bases, with 25 bases between the two germline ends. Germline V gene sequence: CDR1 SNHLY, CDR2 FYNNEI. CDR3 protein: CASSSQFGTPDRYQETQYF. The CDR3 nucleotides read TGTGCCAGCAGTTCCCAATTCGGGACACCAGACCGGTACCAAGAGACCCAGTACTTC.

V gene TRBV6-5 combines with J gene TRBJ1-5; 10 positions match TRBD1. V was pared by 5 bases and J by 7 bases, with 2 bases of the junction left unmatched. Germline loops: CDR1 MNHEY, CDR2 SVGAGI. The CDR3 sequence is 13 residues long. Here the CDR3 reads CASSMTGGQPQHF. CDR3 DNA: TGTGCCAGCAGTATGACAGGGGGCCAGCCCCAGCATTTT.

The rearrangement uses TRBV10-3 and TRBJ2-7; 12 bases are a match to TRBD2. Unmatched junction bases numbered 8, after V lost 4 bases and J lost 4 bases. Germline V lookup: CDR1 ENHRY, CDR2 SYGVKD. The length of the CDR3 is 16 residues. The CDR3 loop reads CAISGTSGDLIYEQYF. For the CDR3, the DNA is TGTGCCATCAGTGGGACTAGCGGGGACCTGATTTACGAGCAGTACTTC.